This T cell receptor (beta chain) was captured in a study of cytomegalovirus exposure and HLA in healthy donors. General study results and limits: Both high specificity and high sensitivity reportedly marked the classifier's diagnosis of cytomegalovirus status. Among TCR beta chains, those listed as cytomegalovirus-associated numbered over 150. Most TCR sequences showed up rarely, but some public TCRs showed up in many donors. As confirmed in vitro, three CMV-associated chains were specific for CMV antigens.

This CDR3 spans 13 amino acids. Per germline, CDR1 MNHEY and CDR2 SVGAGI. Trimming took off 0 bases at V and 8 bases at J, with 10 bases between the two ends. About this clone: The antigen remains unidentified.

The assay was immunoSEQ multiplex PCR, and TCRdb's table has in-frame clones only and misses some. The repertoire holds about 110,000 clones, with around 95% as singletons. The V gene is TRBV6-5, the J gene TRBJ1-2, with D unresolved. This TCR came from a woman aged 18-35 years in good health and CMV-seronegative. Material: PBMCs. CDR3 amino acids: CASSYSSGVGYTF. The DNA of the CDR3 is TGTGCCAGCAGTTACTCGTCCGGGGTCGGCTACACCTTC.